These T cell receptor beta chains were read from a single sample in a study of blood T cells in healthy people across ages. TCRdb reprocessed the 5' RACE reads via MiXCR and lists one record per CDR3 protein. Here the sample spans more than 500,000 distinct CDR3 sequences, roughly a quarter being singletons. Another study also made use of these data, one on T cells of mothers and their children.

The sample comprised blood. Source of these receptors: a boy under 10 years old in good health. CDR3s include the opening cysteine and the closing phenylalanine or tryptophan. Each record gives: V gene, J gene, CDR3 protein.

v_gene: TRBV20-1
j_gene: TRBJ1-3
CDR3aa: CSVEDPGSGNTIYF

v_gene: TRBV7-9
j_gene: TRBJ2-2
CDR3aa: CASSLSGGLAGELFF

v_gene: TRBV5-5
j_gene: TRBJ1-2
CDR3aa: CASSEQPGSGTGIDYGYTF

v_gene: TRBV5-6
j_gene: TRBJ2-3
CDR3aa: CASSPIPLAYKEGDTQYF

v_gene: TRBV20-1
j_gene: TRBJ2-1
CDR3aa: CSATLAGVYEQFF

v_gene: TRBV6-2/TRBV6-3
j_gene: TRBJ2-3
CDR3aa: CASSYSASGRRYGTDTQYF

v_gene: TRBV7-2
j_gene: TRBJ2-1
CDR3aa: CASSLVSGAGYNEQFF

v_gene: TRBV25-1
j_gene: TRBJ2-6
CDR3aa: CASSEYGAGANVLTF

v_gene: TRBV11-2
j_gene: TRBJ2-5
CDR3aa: CASSTSGGQETQYF

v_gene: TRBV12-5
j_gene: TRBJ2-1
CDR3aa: CASGFRYNEQFF

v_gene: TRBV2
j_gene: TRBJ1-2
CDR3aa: CASRGQGPGYTF

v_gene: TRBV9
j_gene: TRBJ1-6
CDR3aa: CASSGQSDSPLHF

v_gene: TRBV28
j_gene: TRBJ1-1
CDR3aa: CASRGQGWMEAFF

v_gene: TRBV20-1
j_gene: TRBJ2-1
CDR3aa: CSVRTGGSYNEQFF

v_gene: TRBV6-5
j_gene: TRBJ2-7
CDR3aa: CASSYQMDKAYEQYF

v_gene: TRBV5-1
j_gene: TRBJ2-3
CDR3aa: CASSLAGPNTDTQYF

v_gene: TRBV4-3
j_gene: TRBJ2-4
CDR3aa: CASSQTAGQGNIQYF

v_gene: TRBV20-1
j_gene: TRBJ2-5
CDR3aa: CSARGGGTLETQYF

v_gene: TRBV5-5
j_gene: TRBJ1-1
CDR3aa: CASSLWTGAEAFF

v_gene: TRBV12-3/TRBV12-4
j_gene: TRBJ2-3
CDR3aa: CASSSTGTSSLYTQYF

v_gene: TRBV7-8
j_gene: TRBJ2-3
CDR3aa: CASSYFRGVAGGSVDTQYF

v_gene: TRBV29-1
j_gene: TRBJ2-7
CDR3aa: CSVEAEGASYEQYF

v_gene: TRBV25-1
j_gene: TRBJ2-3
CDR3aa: CASKGGLVSTDTQYF

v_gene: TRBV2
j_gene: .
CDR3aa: CASGAYEQYF

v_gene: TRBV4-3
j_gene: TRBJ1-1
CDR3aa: CASSQNGGQGAMNTEAFF

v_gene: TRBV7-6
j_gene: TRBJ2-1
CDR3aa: CASSSLYSGRDYNEQFF

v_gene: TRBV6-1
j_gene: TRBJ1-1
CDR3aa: CASSAQGRETEAFF

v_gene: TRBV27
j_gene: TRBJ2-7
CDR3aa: CASSISAQPYEQYF

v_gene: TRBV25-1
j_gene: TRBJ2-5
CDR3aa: CASSAMGQAETQYF

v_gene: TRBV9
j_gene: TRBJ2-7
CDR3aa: CASSNTHSAYEQYF

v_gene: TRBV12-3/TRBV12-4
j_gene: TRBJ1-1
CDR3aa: CASSVIQGTEAFF

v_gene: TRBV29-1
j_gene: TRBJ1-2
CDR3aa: CSVDSLLYGYTF

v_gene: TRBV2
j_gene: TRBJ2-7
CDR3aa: CASSRGTYEQYF

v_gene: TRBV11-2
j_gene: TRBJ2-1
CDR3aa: CASSPLRTGNRLEQFF

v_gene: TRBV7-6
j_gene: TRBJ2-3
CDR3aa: CASSPRVWQGADTQYF

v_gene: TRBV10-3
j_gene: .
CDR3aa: CAISEGQGFAYEQYF

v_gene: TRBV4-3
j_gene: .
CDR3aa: CASSRLADVSYEQYF

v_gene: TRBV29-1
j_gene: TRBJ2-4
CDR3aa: CSVESRGNIQYF

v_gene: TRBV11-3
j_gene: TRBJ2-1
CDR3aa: CASSRDGREQLF

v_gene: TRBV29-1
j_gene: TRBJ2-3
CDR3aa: CSVEGIEGGETDTQYF

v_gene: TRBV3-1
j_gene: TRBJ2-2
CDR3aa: CASSAGDTGELFF

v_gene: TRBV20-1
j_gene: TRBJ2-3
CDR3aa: CSARGARINTDTQYF

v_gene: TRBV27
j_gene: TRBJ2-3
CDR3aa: CASSLSRPTDTQYF